The entry below describes one TCR beta chain. Profiled with immunoSEQ multiplex PCR; TCRdb holds only in-frame clones, not every one. The sample has roughly 340,000 clones; approximately 90% are singletons. These data originate in a study of blood T cell repertoires in COVID-19. Study background: Samples of COVID-19 (acute and convalescent) were obtained from the United States, Italy and Spain. Nucleic acid was either cDNA or gDNA, and it came from T cells, B-cell-depleted T cells, or PBMCs.

The source of this sequence is a woman aged 18-29 years who had recovered from COVID-19. The material sequenced was peripheral blood.

CDR3: CASSVARFGTDTQYF. In DNA form, the CDR3 reads TGTGCCAGCAGCGTCGCTAGATTCGGCACAGATACGCAGTATTTT. The genes are TRBV7-2 and TRBJ2-3; D is undetermined. The CDR3 length is 15 residues. The V end was cut by 5 bases, the J end by 1 base, with 13 bases between. Per the germline V gene, CDR1 is SGHTA and CDR2 is FQGNSA.